What follows describes a single T cell receptor beta chain. The CDR3 sequence is 13 residues long. CDR1 is SQVTM and CDR2 is ANQGSEA in the germline V gene. The trim removed 6 bases at V and 2 bases at J, leaving 7 bases unmatched. Library preparation (for TCRbeta) was performed with unique molecular identifiers. From the PCR reads, TCRdb called clonotypes with MiXCR, one entry per CDR3 protein. The sample yields approximately 230,000 distinct CDR3 sequences, roughly a quarter seen once. The sample is drawn from a study of T-cell reconstitution after alpha-beta-depleted transplantation in children. This sequence joins TRBV29-1 and TRBJ2-7; the match to TRBD1 covers 7 bases. This TCR came from a girl aged 2 to 9 with Fanconi anemia, due to receive a stem cell transplant. The sequences come from PBMCs, collected before TCRalphabeta/CD19-depleted stem cell transplant. CDR3: CSVPGQFPYEQYF. The CDR3 bases are TGCAGCGTCCCGGGACAGTTCCCCTACGAGCAGTACTTC.